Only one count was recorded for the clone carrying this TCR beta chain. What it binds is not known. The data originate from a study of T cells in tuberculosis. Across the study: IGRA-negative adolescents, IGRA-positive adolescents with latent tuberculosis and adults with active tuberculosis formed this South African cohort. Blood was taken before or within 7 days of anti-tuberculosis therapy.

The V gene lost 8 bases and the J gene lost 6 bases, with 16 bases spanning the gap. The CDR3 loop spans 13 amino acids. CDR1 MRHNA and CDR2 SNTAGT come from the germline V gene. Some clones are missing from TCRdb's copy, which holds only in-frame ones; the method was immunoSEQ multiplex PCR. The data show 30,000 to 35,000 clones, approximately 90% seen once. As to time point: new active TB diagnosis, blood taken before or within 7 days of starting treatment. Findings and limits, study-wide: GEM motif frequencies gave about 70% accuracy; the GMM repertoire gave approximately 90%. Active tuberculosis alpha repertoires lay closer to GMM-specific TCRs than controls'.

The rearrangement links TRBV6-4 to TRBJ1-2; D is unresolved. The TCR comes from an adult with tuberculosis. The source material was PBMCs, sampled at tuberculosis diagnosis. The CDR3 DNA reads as TGTGCCAGCGGGAACGGCCCGGAGGATGGCTACACCTTC. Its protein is CASGNGPEDGYTF.